This T cell receptor (beta chain) was documented in a study of Graves' ophthalmopathy and Graves' hyperthyroidism. Whole-study findings and limits: Most thyroid clonotypes expanded beyond 0.001 frequency were also found in blood.

Transcripts of RNA were the source for amplifying TCR beta CDR3 regions. Second-round multiplex PCR followed a first-round RT-PCR using HTBI primers. TCRdb processed the multiplex PCR reads anew with MiXCR; each CDR3 protein has one entry. This sample has about 210,000 distinct CDR3 sequences, with 25% to 30% found just once. Germline values: CDR1 SNHLY, CDR2 FYNNEI. This CDR3 is 14 amino acids long. The V end lost 5 bases, the J end lost 6 bases, and 13 bases lay between the germline ends. None of the included patients had other autoimmune diseases, uncontrolled infections, pregnancy or lactation, as these led to exclusion. This clonotype came up many times. Its antigen remains unidentified.

The chain is built from TRBV2 and TRBJ2-2; D perhaps matches TRBD1 (5 bases). The material sequenced was peripheral blood. The clonotype comes from a man aged 45 to 65 with Graves' ophthalmopathy. This CDR3 is CASSRQGRAGELFF. The CDR3 DNA follows: TGTGCCAGCAGTCGGCAGGGAAGGGCCGGGGAGCTGTTTTTT.